This entry lists 22 T cell receptor beta chains sequenced from one sample in a study of cytomegalovirus exposure and HLA in healthy donors. Here immunoSEQ multiplex PCR was the method, and the copy in TCRdb shows in-frame clones only, minus some. The table lists fewer than 400,000 clones, nearly 90% of them singletons, with around 0.88% in the top ten. Input material: PBMCs. The receptors here all came from a man aged 30 to 39 in good health and CMV-seronegative.

The rearrangement links TRBV5-1 to TRBJ1-2, with D maybe TRBD1 (5 bases). This CDR3 has 12 amino acids. Germline V gene lookup returns CDR1 SGHRS and CDR2 YFSETQ. With 1 base removed from V and 6 bases from J, the gap between germline ends came to 7 bases. The CDR3 is CASSLSGHGYTF. The DNA of the CDR3 is TGCGCCAGCAGCTTGTCAGGGCATGGCTACACCTTC.

Note on this clone: Additional DNA sequences in this sample encode the identical CDR3. V is TRBV6-5 and J is TRBJ2-1; 9 bases are a match to TRBD2. The germline gives CDR1 MNHEY, CDR2 SVGAGI. V shed 0 bases, J shed 7 bases, and the junction held 4 bases outside the gene matches. This CDR3 contains 15 residues. In DNA form, the CDR3 reads TGTGCCAGCAGTTACTCGGGGCTAGCGGGAAATGAGCAGTTCTTC. Translation: CASSYSGLAGNEQFF.

This sequence joins TRBV27 and TRBJ1-2; D is uncertain. The CDR3 covers 13 residues. Trimming removed 5 bases from V and 4 bases from J, with 11 bases in between. CDR1 MNHEY and CDR2 SMNVEV come from the germline V gene (reference sequence). CDR3 protein: CASSPRQAYGYTF. CDR3 nucleotide sequence: TGTGCCAGCAGTCCCCGACAAGCCTATGGCTACACCTTC.

The chain is built from TRBV4-3 and TRBJ1-1; TRBD1 is a possible D gene (5 bases). Germline CDR1 LGHNA, CDR2 YSLEER. The CDR3 spans 13 residues. Trimming removed 4 bases from V and 3 bases from J, with 9 bases in between. The CDR3 reads CASSRQTYTEAFF. In DNA form, the CDR3 reads TGCGCCAGCAGCCGACAGACGTACACTGAAGCTTTCTTT.

The CDR3 DNA sequence: TGTGCCAGTTCATTCCCAGGAAACTATGGCTACACCTTC. It codes for CASSFPGNYGYTF. This chain uses TRBV19 with TRBJ1-2, with D unresolved. CDR3 length: 13 residues. Trimming took off 8 bases at V and 2 bases at J, with 12 bases between the two ends. Germline V gene lookup returns CDR1 LNHDA and CDR2 SQIVND (reference sequence). Full variable domain (remainder filled in from reference TRBV19 and TRBJ1-2): DGGITQSPKYLFRKEGQNVTLSCEQNLNHDAMYWYRQDPGQGLRLIYYSQIVNDFQKGDIAEGYSVSREKKESFPLTVTSAQKNPTAFYLCASSFPGNYGYTFGSGTRLTVV.

The gene calls are TRBV7-9 and TRBJ2-5; D gene ambiguous. Germline CDR1 SEHNR, CDR2 FQNEAQ (reference sequence). Trimming removed 6 bases from V and 3 bases from J, with 5 bases in between. This CDR3 has 11 amino acids. CDR3 sequence reads: CASRGEETQYF. As DNA, the CDR3 is TGTGCCAGCAGGGGCGAAGAGACCCAGTACTTC.

In its sample, this clone was seen once. V and J are TRBV2 and TRBJ2-1; the match to TRBD2 covers 11 bases. The V gene end was trimmed by 6 bases and the J gene end by 1 base; junction bases not matched to a gene: 8. CDR1 and CDR2 (germline): SNHLY, FYNNEI. This CDR3 comprises 17 residues. The CDR3 spells CASSGTSGGRSYNEQFF. The CDR3 DNA reads as TGTGCCAGCAGCGGCACTAGCGGGGGTAGGTCCTACAATGAGCAGTTCTTC.

This clone was observed a handful of times. The rearrangement links TRBV5-1 to TRBJ2-2, with 8 bases fitting TRBD2. The CDR3 length is 17 residues. V lost 4 bases and J lost 0; bases outside the gene matches: 8. The germline CDR1 and CDR2 sequences are SGHRS and YFSETQ. The CDR3 reads CASSPVLAVANTGELFF. In DNA form, the CDR3 reads TGCGCCAGCAGCCCCGTACTAGCGGTCGCGAACACCGGGGAGCTGTTTTTT. Filled out from reference TRBV5-1 and TRBJ2-2, the complete variable domain reads KAGVTQTPRYLIKTRGQQVTLSCSPISGHRSVSWYQQTPGQGLQFLFEYFSETQRNKGNFPGRFSGRQFSNSRSEMNVSTLELGDSALYLCASSPVLAVANTGELFFGEGSRLTVL.

The chain combines TRBV6-1 with TRBJ1-5; possible D gene TRBD1, 5 bases. Germline assignment: CDR1 MNHNS and CDR2 SASEGT. V dropped 8 bases and J dropped 4 bases, with 18 bases sitting between them. The CDR3 has 15 amino acids. The CDR3, as DNA: TGTGCCAGCGCAAGTTCGGGGGAGTTTAATCAGCCCCAGCATTTT. Its translation: CASASSGEFNQPQHF.

In its sample, this clone was seen a few times. The chain carries TRBV2 and TRBJ1-2, with D possibly matching TRBD1 (5 bases). There are 10 residues in the CDR3. CDR1 SNHLY and CDR2 FYNNEI come from the germline V gene. V dropped 8 bases and J dropped 6 bases, with 7 bases sitting between them. This CDR3 reads CASGGNGYTF. CDR3 bases: TGTGCCAGCGGGGGGAATGGCTACACCTTC.

A note on this clone: This sample also contains other DNA sequences that code for the same CDR3. The rearrangement uses TRBV7-2 and TRBJ2-1; 8 bases match TRBD2. The CDR3 is 15 residues long. Trimming removed 5 bases from V and 0 bases from J; junction bases left unmatched: 3. In germline, CDR1 is SGHTA, CDR2 FQGNSA. The CDR3 sequence is CASSSSGVSYNEQFF. Here the CDR3 DNA reads TGTGCCAGCAGCAGTAGCGGGGTCTCCTACAATGAGCAGTTCTTC.

The chain uses TRBV6-4 and TRBJ2-7; 8 nucleotides line up with TRBD1. CDR1 and CDR2 (germline): MRHNA, SNTAGT. This CDR3 has 16 residues. V lost 6 bases and J lost 3; bases outside the gene matches: 13. The CDR3 coding sequence is TGTGCCAGCAGGGTTGACAGGGGCCACCCCAACTACGAGCAGTACTTC. It encodes CASRVDRGHPNYEQYF.

This clone was seen just once. The rearrangement links TRBV6-1 to TRBJ1-1; D is perhaps TRBD1 (6 bases). This CDR3 is 12 amino acids long. Germline V CDR1 and CDR2: MNHNS, SASEGT. Trimming cost V 7 bases and J 5 bases, with 11 bases left between them. CDR3: CASTQGYTEAFF. DNA of the CDR3: TGTGCCAGCACCCAGGGGTATACTGAAGCTTTCTTT.

The J gene is TRBJ2-6, the V gene TRBV2; 10 bases align to TRBD1. CDR3 size: 17 residues. V lost 6 bases to trimming and J lost 0 bases; unmatched junction nucleotides: 5. Germline V CDR1 and CDR2: SNHLY, FYNNEI. The CDR3 nucleotides read TGTGCCAGCAGACCGTGGACAGGGGGCTCTGGGGCCAACGTCCTGACTTTC. This sequence encodes CASRPWTGGSGANVLTF.

The V and J genes are TRBV19 and TRBJ2-2, with 7 bases aligning to TRBD1. This CDR3 has 14 residues. Germline assignment: CDR1 LNHDA and CDR2 SQIVND (reference sequence). V dropped 6 bases and J dropped 5; count of bases not matched to a gene: 6. The CDR3 nucleotides are TGTGCCAGTAGACGACAGGGCCGAACCGGGGAGCTGTTTTTT. This gives the protein CASRRQGRTGELFF.

CDR3 DNA sequence: TGTGCCAGCAGCTTTTTGGAGTGGGCTAACTATGGCTACACCTTC. Its translation is CASSFLEWANYGYTF. The rearrangement uses TRBV5-4 and TRBJ1-2; unclear D gene. The germline V gene has CDR1 SGHNT and CDR2 YYREEE (reference sequence). The CDR3 is 15 amino acids. V lost 2 bases to trimming and J lost 0 bases, with 11 bases between them.

This clone was seen only a few times. The rearrangement uses TRBV30 and TRBJ1-1; 8 bases match TRBD1. The CDR3 consists of 13 residues. The germline CDR1 and CDR2 sequences are GTSNPN and SVGIG (reference sequence). J gave up 11 bases and V 0 bases, and 8 bases lay outside the gene matches. CDR3 sequence (DNA): TGTGCCTGGAGTGTACGAGACAGGGGAGATGCTTTCTTT. Its protein product is CAWSVRDRGDAFF.

CDR3 coding DNA: TGTGCCAGTAAAAATTACAGGGGCGGGAACACTGAAGCTTTCTTT. This translates into CASKNYRGGNTEAFF. V usage is TRBV19 and J usage is TRBJ1-1; TRBD1 matches 7 bases. CDR3 length: 15 amino acids. CDR1 LNHDA and CDR2 SQIVND come from the germline V gene (reference sequence). After removal of 7 bases from V and 1 base from J, the junction contained 9 bases not matched to a gene.

The chain employs TRBV18 and TRBJ1-4, with a tentative D call TRBD1 (6 bases). The CDR3 extends over 16 amino acids. The germline gives CDR1 KGHSH, CDR2 LQKENI. Trimming removed 2 bases from V and 8 bases from J, with 18 bases in between. The CDR3 bases are TGTGCCAGCTCACCATCACAGGGAACCCTTGGGGAAAAACTGTTTTTT. Translating it yields CASSPSQGTLGEKLFF.

The chain recombines TRBV27 with TRBJ2-5; D unclear. V lost 0 bases, J lost 7 bases, and 12 bases lay in between. This CDR3 has 14 amino acids. Germline-derived CDR1 and CDR2 are MNHEY and SMNVEV (reference sequence). CDR3 loop: CASSLSIALGTQYF. For the CDR3, the DNA is TGTGCCAGCAGTTTATCGATTGCTCTAGGGACCCAGTACTTC.

This sequence joins TRBV28 and TRBJ1-2, with D possibly being TRBD1 (6 bases). The germline CDR1 and CDR2 sequences are MDHEN and SYDVKM. The CDR3 covers 13 residues. V shed 10 bases and J shed 1 base, with 13 bases lying between them. The CDR3 DNA sequence: TGTGCCACCCCAGGGGACGGTAACTATGGCTACACCTTC. Protein product: CATPGDGNYGYTF.

This chain joins TRBV29-1 and TRBJ2-1; 11 nucleotides line up with TRBD2. Germline-derived CDR1 and CDR2 are SQVTM and ANQGSEA. V was pared by 7 bases and J by 0 bases, with 11 bases of the junction left unmatched. This CDR3 has 17 amino acids. The CDR3 loop reads CSAAGLAATSSYNEQFF. Here the CDR3 DNA reads TGCAGCGCTGCGGGACTAGCGGCTACTAGCTCCTACAATGAGCAGTTCTTC.